This T cell receptor (beta chain) was profiled in a study of monozygotic twins with inflammatory bowel disease. Study-level points and caveats: Researchers report that IBD patients shared fewer clonotypes with others than healthy twins, especially amid disease activity.

The CDR3 loop spans 12 amino acids. Germline V gene lookup returns CDR1 SQVTM and CDR2 ANQGSEA. Concerning this clonotype itself: Its antigen remains unidentified.

The unique tags termed UMIs, each holding a 6-nucleotide sample barcode, were added by means of template switching. TCRdb processed the 5' RACE reads again and assigns one entry to each CDR3 protein, with no DNA. The sample holds 110,000 to 150,000 distinct CDR3 sequences. The rearrangement links TRBV29-1 to TRBJ1-1. The clonotype originates from a human donor with ulcerative colitis or Crohn's disease, or a healthy co-twin of an affected twin (not recorded which). Sequenced input: blood. The CDR3 is CSVGHSNTEAFF.